Described below is a single T cell receptor beta chain sequence and its context. In the authors' methods: By means of reference gene primer amplification, nucleated cell counts were estimated. Produced via immunoSEQ multiplex PCR; TCRdb's table is partial and in-frame only. V and J calls and clone size follow that table, whereas D and trimming were derived from the DNA. The sample carries just over 150,000 clones, approximately 84% recorded once. This record comes from a study of blood T cell repertoires in COVID-19. Study summary: Samples of COVID-19 (acute and convalescent) were obtained from the United States, Italy and Spain. T cells, B-cell-depleted T cells, or PBMCs provided the cDNA or gDNA that served as material.

Germline assignment: CDR1 SGHRS and CDR2 YFSETQ. The CDR3 is 14 residues long. Trimming cost V 8 bases and J 3 bases, with 16 bases left between them. The TCR originated in a woman aged 80 or over with acute or convalescent COVID-19. The sequenced sample consisted of peripheral blood. The chain is built from TRBV5-1 and TRBJ2-3; D is undetermined. The CDR3 DNA reads TGCGCCAGTAGAATCGCGGAGCGAACAGATACGCAGTATTTT. It encodes CASRIAERTDTQYF.